The TCR beta chain described here comes from a study of T cell repertoires in cytomegalovirus infection. TCRdb reprocessed the reads via MiXCR and lists one record per CDR3 protein. Of approximately 300,000 distinct CDR3 sequences listed, almost 30% were seen once; the top ten hold roughly 20%. V dropped 0 bases and J dropped 10 bases, with 10 bases sitting between them. The CDR3 runs 14 residues. Germline V gene data show CDR1 as MNHEY and CDR2 as SMNVEV (reference sequence). Details on this clonotype: The antigen is unknown.

This sample comprised cultured PBMCs, obtained from culture after CMV antigen stimulation. The rearrangement joins TRBV27 to TRBJ1-6; D is unclear. This sequence originates from a human donor in good health (CMV status not recorded). Some clones in this sample may be carry-over from other donors' samples. CDR3 nucleotide sequence: TGTGCCAGCAGTTTATCGGCGGCCGGGTCACCCCTCCACTTT. This codes for CASSLSAAGSPLHF.